This TCR beta chain originates from a study of a mutant IDH1 vaccine in newly diagnosed glioma. Study in general: Previous care, which was radiotherapy, temozolomide, or both, most often involved both.

CDR1 is ENHRY and CDR2 is SYGVKD in the germline V gene. The germline V and J ends were trimmed by 10 bases and 3 bases, with 15 bases remaining between them. CDR3 length: 14 amino acids. Sample time point: baseline, week 1 (first vaccination visit). As for treatment: pre-vaccination baseline after standard-of-care therapy. Repertoires were generated with immunoSEQ multiplex PCR, while TCRdb's copy carries only in-frame clones and drops some. This sample has 25,000 to 35,000 clones, with approximately 90% found just once. V usage is TRBV10-3 and J usage is TRBJ1-4, with D perhaps TRBD1 (6 bases). The sample in question was PBMCs, obtained from a glioma patient treated with radiotherapy, temozolomide or both. This TCR derives from a woman in her thirties or forties with glioma. The CDR3 loop is CATARGTSNEKLFF. As DNA, the CDR3 is TGTGCCACGGCCAGGGGAACCTCTAATGAAAAACTGTTTTTT.